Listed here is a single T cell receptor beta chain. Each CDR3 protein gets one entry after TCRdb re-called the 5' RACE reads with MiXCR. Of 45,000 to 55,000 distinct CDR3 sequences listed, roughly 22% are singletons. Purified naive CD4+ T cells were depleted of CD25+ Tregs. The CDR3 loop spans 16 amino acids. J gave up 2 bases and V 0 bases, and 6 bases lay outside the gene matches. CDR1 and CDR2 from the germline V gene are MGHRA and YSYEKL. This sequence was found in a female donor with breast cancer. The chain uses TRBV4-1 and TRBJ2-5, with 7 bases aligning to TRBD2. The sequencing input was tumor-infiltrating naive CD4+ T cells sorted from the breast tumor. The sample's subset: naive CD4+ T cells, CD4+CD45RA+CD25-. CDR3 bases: TGCGCCAGCAGCCAAGACGGGGCGCGGGAGCAAGAGACCCAGTACTTC. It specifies CASSQDGAREQETQYF.